This TCR beta chain was found in a study of graft-versus-host responses after intestinal transplantation. Overall study context: Recipients received multivisceral, liver-intestinal, or isolated intestinal transplants. Recipients uniformly received anti-thymocyte globulin induction, followed by tacrolimus and steroids for approximately 3 years.

A remark on this clone: Its cognate antigen is unknown.

TCRdb keeps only in-frame clones here, not all; method: immunoSEQ multiplex PCR. Found here are about 64,000 clones, 90% to 95% of them singletons; the top ten hold 1.7%. V lost 7 bases and J lost 2; bases outside the gene matches: 4. The CDR3 is made up of 14 amino acids. The germline V gene encodes CDR1 MDHEN and CDR2 SYDVKM. General observations from the study: Recipient marrow harbored GvH clones, some of which surfaced first in ileum or blood.

Sequencing was performed on unstimulated CD8+ T cells sorted from spleen or lymph node cells, taken before transplant. The receptor's source is a human donor who was the organ donor for an intestinal transplant. The V call is TRBV28, the J call TRBJ1-2, with TRBD1 matching over 10 bases. The CDR3 DNA follows: TGTGCCAGCACGGAGACAGGGGGCAACTATGGCTACACCTTC. Its translation: CASTETGGNYGYTF.